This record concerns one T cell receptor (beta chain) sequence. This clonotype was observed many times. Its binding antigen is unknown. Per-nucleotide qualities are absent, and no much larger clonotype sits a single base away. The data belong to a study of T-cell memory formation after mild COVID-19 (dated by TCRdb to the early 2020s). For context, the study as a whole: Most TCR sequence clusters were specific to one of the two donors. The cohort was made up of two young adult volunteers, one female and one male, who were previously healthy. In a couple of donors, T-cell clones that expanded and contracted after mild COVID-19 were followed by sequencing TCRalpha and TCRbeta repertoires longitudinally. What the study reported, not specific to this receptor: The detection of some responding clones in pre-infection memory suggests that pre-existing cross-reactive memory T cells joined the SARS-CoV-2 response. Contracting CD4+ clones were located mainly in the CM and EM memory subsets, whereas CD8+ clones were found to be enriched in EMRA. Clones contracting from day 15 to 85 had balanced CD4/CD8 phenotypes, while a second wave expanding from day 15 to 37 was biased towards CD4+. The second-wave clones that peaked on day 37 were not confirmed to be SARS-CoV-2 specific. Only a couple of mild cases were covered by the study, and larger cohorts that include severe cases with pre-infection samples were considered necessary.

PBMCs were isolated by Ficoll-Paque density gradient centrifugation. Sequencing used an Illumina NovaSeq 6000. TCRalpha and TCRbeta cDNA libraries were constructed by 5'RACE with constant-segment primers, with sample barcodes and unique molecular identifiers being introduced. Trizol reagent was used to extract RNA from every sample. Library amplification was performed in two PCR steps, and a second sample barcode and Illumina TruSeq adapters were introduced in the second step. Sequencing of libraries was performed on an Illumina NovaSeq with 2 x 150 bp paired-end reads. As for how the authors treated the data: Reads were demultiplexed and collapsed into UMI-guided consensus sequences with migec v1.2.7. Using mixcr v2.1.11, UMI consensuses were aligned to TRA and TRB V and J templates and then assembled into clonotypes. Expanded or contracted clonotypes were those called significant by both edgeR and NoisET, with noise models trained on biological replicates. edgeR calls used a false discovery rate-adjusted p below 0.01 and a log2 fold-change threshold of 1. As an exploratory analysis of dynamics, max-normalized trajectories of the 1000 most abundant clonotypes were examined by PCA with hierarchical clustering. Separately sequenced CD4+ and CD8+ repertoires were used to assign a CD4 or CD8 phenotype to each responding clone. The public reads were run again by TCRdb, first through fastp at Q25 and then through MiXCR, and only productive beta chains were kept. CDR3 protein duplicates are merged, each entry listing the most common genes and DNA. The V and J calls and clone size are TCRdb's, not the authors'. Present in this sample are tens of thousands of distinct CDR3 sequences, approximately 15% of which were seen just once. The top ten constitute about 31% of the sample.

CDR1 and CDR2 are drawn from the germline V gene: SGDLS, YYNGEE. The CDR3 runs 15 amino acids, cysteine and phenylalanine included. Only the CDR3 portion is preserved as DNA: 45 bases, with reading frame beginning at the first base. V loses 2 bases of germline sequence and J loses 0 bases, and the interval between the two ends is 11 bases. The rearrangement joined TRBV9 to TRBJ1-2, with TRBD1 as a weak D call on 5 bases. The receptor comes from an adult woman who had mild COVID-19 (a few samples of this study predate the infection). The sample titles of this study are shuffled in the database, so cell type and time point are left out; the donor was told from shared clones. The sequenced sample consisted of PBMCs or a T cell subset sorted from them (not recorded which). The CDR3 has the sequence CASSVGGTANYGYTF. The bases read TGTGCCAGCAGCGTCGGGGGTACCGCTAACTATGGCTACACCTTC.